This T cell receptor beta chain was observed in a study of cytomegalovirus exposure and HLA in healthy donors. Donors came from a validation cohort of 95 to 150 subjects, distinct from the first 666-subject cohort. This clone was picked up one time. What it binds is not known. General study points: Clusters of TCRs from the first cohort tended to co-occur in the 120 or so validation repertoires (as a later analysis found).

V was trimmed by 1 base and J by 6 bases, leaving 12 bases between them. Germline V gene sequence: CDR1 SGHTA, CDR2 FQGNSA. The CDR3 has 14 residues. Using immunoSEQ multiplex PCR, the repertoire was profiled, and TCRdb retains in-frame clones only, with some absent. Among 250,000 to 400,000 clones listed, roughly 88% were seen once. The rearrangement joins TRBV7-2 to TRBJ2-5, with D possibly matching TRBD1 (6 bases). Sequenced material: PBMCs. The source of this sequence is a man aged 25-40 years in good health and CMV-seronegative. Written as DNA, the CDR3 is TGTGCCAGCAGCTTAGGAGGGGGAAGGAAGACCCAGTACTTC. Translation: CASSLGGGRKTQYF.